Listed here are 17 T cell receptor beta chains from one sample, sequenced in a study of cytomegalovirus exposure and HLA in healthy donors. In the PCR, 60 Vbeta and 13 Jbeta primers were used. The repertoire was sequenced with immunoSEQ multiplex PCR; TCRdb's copy has only in-frame clones and lacks some. The table includes 150,000 or so clones, approximately 80% detected once. The sample was PBMCs. All receptors come from a middle-aged woman in good health and CMV-seropositive.

The V call is TRBV30, the J call TRBJ2-1, with 12 bases lining up with TRBD1. CDR1 is GTSNPN, CDR2 SVGIG, per germline (reference sequence). V gave up 3 bases and J gave up 5 bases; unmatched junction bases: 14. There are 18 residues in the CDR3. CDR3 bases: TGTGCCTGGAGGTCCGGGACAGGGGGCGCGAAGGCCCACAATGAGCAGTTCTTC. This sequence encodes CAWRSGTGGAKAHNEQFF.

The V call is TRBV6-6, the J call TRBJ1-4; D not resolved. The V end was cut by 5 bases, the J end by 0 bases, with 10 bases between. From germline, CDR1 is MNHNY and CDR2 SVGAGI (reference sequence). CDR3 length: 15 amino acids. The CDR3 DNA sequence: TGTGCCAGCAGTGACCGGGGAGCAACTAATGAAAAACTGTTTTTT. Its translation: CASSDRGATNEKLFF.

The V call is TRBV6-5, the J call TRBJ1-1, with no clear D. V shed 6 bases and J shed 5 bases, with 16 bases lying between them. The CDR3 is 14 amino acids. CDR1 and CDR2 (germline): MNHEY, SVGAGI. Here the CDR3 reads CASSSPLRRTEAFF. The CDR3 DNA reads as TGTGCCAGCAGCTCTCCCTTGAGGCGTACTGAAGCTTTCTTT.

The V gene is TRBV19, the J gene TRBJ1-1; TRBD1 matches at 8 bases. This CDR3 has 15 residues. Germline assignment: CDR1 LNHDA and CDR2 SQIVND (reference sequence). Unmatched junction bases numbered 9, after V lost 5 bases and J lost 4 bases. CDR3: CASSFRGTGGTEAFF. The CDR3 coding sequence is TGTGCCAGTAGTTTCCGCGGAACAGGGGGCACTGAAGCTTTCTTT.

CDR3 in DNA: TGTGCCAGCAGCCGCGCTGGACTTTACAATGAGCAGTTCTTC. Translated: CASSRAGLYNEQFF. The chain uses TRBV7-6 and TRBJ2-1, with D possibly being TRBD2 (5 bases). CDR3 length: 14 amino acids. The germline gives CDR1 SGHVS, CDR2 FNYEAQ. V lost 5 bases, J lost 4 bases, and 12 bases lay in between.

The genes are TRBV28 and TRBJ2-5; a weak D match, TRBD1 (5 bases). The last part of the DNA fits TRBJ2-7 better; the J call may be wrong. CDR3 length: 13 amino acids. Germline V gene sequence: CDR1 MDHEN, CDR2 SYDVKM. CDR3 residues: CASSGAGPYEQYF. CDR3 DNA sequence: TGTGCCAGCAGTGGGGCAGGGCCCTACGAGCAGTACTTC.

Notes on this clone: One end of the junction is discordant with germline, which a read error may explain. The chain uses TRBV7-9 and TRBJ2-7; 10 bases fit TRBD1. Germline V CDR1 and CDR2: SEHNR, FQNEAQ (reference sequence). The CDR3 has 15 amino acids. This CDR3 is CSSSLSGQGSYEQYF. The CDR3 DNA reads as TGTTCCAGCAGCTTATCGGGACAGGGGTCCTACGAGCAGTACTTC.

CDR3: CAISAGQPLLYEQYF. For the CDR3, the DNA is TGTGCCATCAGTGCGGGACAGCCGCTCCTCTACGAGCAGTACTTC. The chain employs TRBV10-3 and TRBJ2-7; TRBD1 matches 7 bases. The CDR3 contains 15 residues. In germline, CDR1 is ENHRY, CDR2 SYGVKD. Trimming removed 4 bases from V and 3 bases from J; junction bases left unmatched: 9.

This CDR3 is CASSINRGPPGSNQPQHF. The CDR3 coding sequence is TGTGCCAGTAGTATAAACAGGGGCCCGCCGGGGAGCAATCAGCCCCAGCATTTT. The chain combines TRBV19 with TRBJ1-5; 7 bases are shared with TRBD1. Germline V gives CDR1 LNHDA, CDR2 SQIVND (reference sequence). This CDR3 is built from 18 residues. V lost 2 bases and J lost 1; bases outside the gene matches: 11.

This rearrangement joins TRBV19 to TRBJ1-2; D uncertain. With 3 bases removed from V and 4 bases from J, the gap between germline ends came to 18 bases. CDR1 is LNHDA and CDR2 is SQIVND in the germline V gene (reference sequence). CDR3 length: 16 residues. The CDR3, as DNA: TGTGCCAGTAGTATTCGGGGTACCTACGACGGCTATGGCTACACCTTC. It is translated as CASSIRGTYDGYGYTF.

This rearrangement joins TRBV29-1 to TRBJ1-2; 10 positions match TRBD1. The germline V gene has CDR1 SQVTM and CDR2 ANQGSEA. The trim removed 5 bases at V and 8 bases at J, leaving 8 bases unmatched. This CDR3 is built from 13 residues. The CDR3 protein is CSVNPGQGPGYTF. In nucleotides, the CDR3 is TGCAGCGTTAATCCGGGACAGGGGCCAGGCTACACCTTC.

The rearrangement links TRBV5-1 to TRBJ1-4; 9 bases map to TRBD1. Unmatched junction bases numbered 12, after V lost 4 bases and J lost 8 bases. From germline, CDR1 is SGHRS and CDR2 YFSETQ. CDR3 length: 16 amino acids. Written as DNA, the CDR3 is TGCGCCAGCAGCGGCCCGGGACAGGGTGGACGAGAAAAACTGTTTTTT. Encoded protein: CASSGPGQGGREKLFF.

This clone was seen once. The rearrangement links TRBV27 to TRBJ2-5, with D possibly matching TRBD2 (5 bases). The CDR3 is 14 residues long. Germline-derived CDR1 and CDR2 are MNHEY and SMNVEV (reference sequence). V gave up 6 bases and J gave up 4 bases, with 15 bases separating them. CDR3 loop: CASRASYGSETQYF. The CDR3 coding sequence is TGTGCCAGCAGAGCTAGCTATGGGTCAGAGACCCAGTACTTC.

This clone appeared once. The chain has TRBV27 and TRBJ2-1, with a possible D match to TRBD2 (5 bases). Germline values: CDR1 MNHEY, CDR2 SMNVEV (reference sequence). This CDR3 spans 15 amino acids. Trimming pared 5 bases from V and 5 bases from J, leaving 16 bases between. The CDR3 nucleotides read TGTGCCAGCAGTATCCCCCGGGGTTGGGACAATGAGCAGTTCTTC. Amino acid sequence: CASSIPRGWDNEQFF.

This clone occurred a few times. V gene TRBV29-1 combines with J gene TRBJ1-1; D may be TRBD1 (6 bases). Per the germline V gene, CDR1 is SQVTM and CDR2 is ANQGSEA. Trimming removed 5 bases from V and 8 bases from J, with 12 bases in between. The CDR3 extends over 11 amino acids. The CDR3 DNA is TGCAGCGTTTCGTATGGGGGCGAAGCTTTCTTT. Translation: CSVSYGGEAFF.

This clone was observed a single time. The V and J genes are TRBV7-2 and TRBJ1-2; no definite D call. Trimming removed 5 bases at V and 5 bases at J, with 9 bases between. This CDR3 contains 12 residues. Germline V gives CDR1 SGHTA, CDR2 FQGNSA. Written as DNA, the CDR3 is TGTGCCAGCAGCCCTGTTCGTTATGGCTACACCTTC. It specifies CASSPVRYGYTF.

There are a few counts of this clone. V is TRBV5-6 and J is TRBJ2-7, with a possible D match to TRBD1 (6 bases). The germline V gene has CDR1 SGHDT and CDR2 YYEEEE. Deletions cut 4 bases from V and 7 bases from J, with 9 bases between. This CDR3 is built from 11 residues. CDR3 amino acids: CASSHRDEQYF. The CDR3 DNA follows: TGTGCCAGCAGCCACAGGGATGAGCAGTACTTC.